This is a list of T cell receptor beta chains from one sample in a study of blood T cell repertoires in COVID-19. Assay used: immunoSEQ multiplex PCR; TCRdb lists only in-frame clones, some missing. The sample consists of roughly 300,000 clones, just over 85% of them appearing once. The specimen sequenced was PBMCs or T cells enriched from blood (not recorded which). These receptors all come from a man under 40 who had recovered from COVID-19. Each CDR3 is given with its conserved first and last residue. A D gene is named only where the DNA matches it firmly. Clone size, where shown, is once, few, many, or a class for clones that have expanded.

cdr3_length	d_call	clone_size	v_call	j_call	cdr3_nt	cdr3_aa
15	NA	NA	TRBV4-1	TRBJ2-2	TGCGCCAGCAGCCAAGTAGCGGCAAACACCGGGGAGCTGTTTTTT	CASSQVAANTGELFF
13	TRBD1	NA	TRBV11-3	TRBJ2-3	TGTGCCAGCAGCGGACAGGGGTCCGATACGCAGTATTTT	CASSGQGSDTQYF
14	NA	NA	TRBV20-1	TRBJ1-4	TGCAGTGCTAGTTCCCAGACAACTAATGAAAAACTGTTTTTT	CSASSQTTNEKLFF
11	NA	NA	TRBV12-3/TRBV12-4	TRBJ2-7	TGTGCCAGCAGCTATTCCGGGACACCGTACTTC	CASSYSGTPYF
15	TRBD1	NA	TRBV5-5	TRBJ1-2	TGTGCCAGCAGCCCTGGACAGGGAACGGCACGCGGCTACACCTTC	CASSPGQGTARGYTF
15	NA	few	TRBV5-1	TRBJ2-7	TGCGCCAGCCGGTCCGGTGGGCAGGGAAGGTCCGAGCAGTACTTC	CASRSGGQGRSEQYF
19	NA	NA	TRBV23-1	TRBJ2-5	TGCGCCAGCAGTCCTCGAAGCTCGTGCGGCGGACCCTCAGGGGAGACCCAGTACTTC	CASSPRSSCGGPSGETQYF
15	TRBD2	few	TRBV12-5	TRBJ2-1	TGTGCTAGTGGTTTAGGGCTAGCGGACGACAATGAGCAGTTCTTC	CASGLGLADDNEQFF
13	NA	NA	TRBV7-2	TRBJ1-4	TGTGCCAGCAGCTTAAGGTACAGGGAGAAACTGTTTTTT	CASSLRYREKLFF
16	NA	few	TRBV19	TRBJ2-7	TGTGCCAGTAGTATAGAGGCGCCGACAGGATATTACGAGCAGTACTTC	CASSIEAPTGYYEQYF
14	TRBD1	NA	TRBV5-6	TRBJ1-5	TGTGCCAGCAGCCCCCCGACAGGGACTCAGCCCCAGCATTTT	CASSPPTGTQPQHF
13	NA	NA	TRBV5-1	TRBJ1-2	TGCGCCAGCAGCAGGGGGGAGGGACGAGGCTACACCTTC	CASSRGEGRGYTF
14	TRBD1	NA	TRBV5-5	TRBJ1-5	TGTGCCAGCAGCTGGGGGACAGAGGTCCCGCCCCAGCATTTT	CASSWGTEVPPQHF
15	NA	once	TRBV11-2	TRBJ1-6	TGTGCCAGCAGCGCTTACGGAGGGGGGGATTCACCCCTCCACTTT	CASSAYGGGDSPLHF
15	TRBD2	NA	TRBV6-5	TRBJ2-2	TGTGCCAGCAGTTTAATCAGCGGGATCACCGGGGAGCTGTTTTTT	CASSLISGITGELFF
12	NA	once	TRBV9	TRBJ2-2	TGTGCCAGCAGCGCCAGTTCCGGGGAGCTGTTTTTT	CASSASSGELFF
16	TRBD1	NA	TRBV19	TRBJ1-1	TGTGCCAGTAGTACTACCAGGGGGCGCGTCGGGACTGAAGCTTTCTTT	CASSTTRGRVGTEAFF
15	TRBD1	NA	TRBV7-9	TRBJ1-2	TGTGCCAGCAGCGTCGACAGGGGGCTTGACTATGGCTACACCTTC	CASSVDRGLDYGYTF
15	TRBD1	once	TRBV7-9	TRBJ2-2	TGTGCCAGCAGCATTACAGGGGGCACGACCGGGGAGCTGTTTTTT	CASSITGGTTGELFF
15	TRBD1	NA	TRBV6-5	TRBJ1-6	TGTGCCAGCAGTCTCGGGACAGCTGTTAACTCACCCCTCCACTTT	CASSLGTAVNSPLHF
13	TRBD1	once	TRBV2	TRBJ2-1	TGTGCCAGCATTGACAGGGCGCCCAATGAGCAGTTCTTC	CASIDRAPNEQFF
15	TRBD1	once	TRBV29-1	TRBJ1-1	TGCAGCGTTGTCCTCACTGGGACAGTGAACACTGAAGCTTTCTTT	CSVVLTGTVNTEAFF
16	TRBD2	once	TRBV7-2	TRBJ2-7	TGTGCCAGCAGCTTAATCGGGACTAGCGGGAGTGGTGAGCAGTACTTC	CASSLIGTSGSGEQYF
14	NA	NA	TRBV11-2	TRBJ1-3	TGTGCCAGCAGCCTAGGGCTGATTGGAAACACCATATATTTT	CASSLGLIGNTIYF
14	TRBD2	NA	TRBV7-2	TRBJ2-7	TGTGCCAGCAGCTTCCGGACTAGACCCTACGAGCAGTACTTC	CASSFRTRPYEQYF
12	NA	NA	TRBV3-1/TRBV3-2	TRBJ1-2	TGTGCCAGCAGCCACAGGGGAGGGGGCTACACCTTC	CASSHRGGGYTF
15	NA	NA	TRBV5-1	TRBJ2-2	TGCGCCAGCAGCTGGGGGGGCTCAGACACCGGGGAGCTGTTTTTT	CASSWGGSDTGELFF
16	TRBD2	NA	TRBV6-4	TRBJ2-1	TGTGCCAGCAGTGACTCCCAAAGCGGGGACTACAATGAGCAGTTCTTC	CASSDSQSGDYNEQFF
13	TRBD1	once	TRBV19	TRBJ2-7	TGTGCCAGTAGTATGGGACAGGGATACGAGCAGTACTTC	CASSMGQGYEQYF
13	NA	NA	TRBV13	TRBJ2-5	TGTGCCAGCAGCTTAAACCGGGAGGAGACCCAGTACTTC	CASSLNREETQYF
14	TRBD1	NA	TRBV10-2	TRBJ1-4	TGCGCCAGCACGAGACAGGGGCCTAATGAAAAACTGTTTTTT	CASTRQGPNEKLFF
14	TRBD1	few	TRBV20-1	TRBJ1-5	TGCAGTGCTAGTATGGACAGGAGCAATCAGCCCCAGCATTTT	CSASMDRSNQPQHF
15	TRBD1	NA	TRBV5-1	TRBJ1-4	TGCGCCAGCAGCCGGGGACAGGGCTCTAATGAAAAACTGTTTTTT	CASSRGQGSNEKLFF
13	TRBD1	NA	TRBV5-6	TRBJ1-1	TGTGCCAGCAGGACAGGGCTGAACACTGAAGCTTTCTTT	CASRTGLNTEAFF
14	TRBD2	NA	TRBV7-8	TRBJ2-3	TGTGCCAGCAGCCGGACTAGCGGCACAGATACGCAGTATTTT	CASSRTSGTDTQYF
16	TRBD2	NA	TRBV5-5	TRBJ2-1	TGTGCCAGCAGCCAAGGGTCGGCTAGCGGGCGCAATGAGCAGTTCTTC	CASSQGSASGRNEQFF
15	TRBD1	NA	TRBV7-9	TRBJ1-6	TGTGCCAGCAGCTCCCCAGGGACAGGCGATTCACCCCTCCACTTT	CASSSPGTGDSPLHF
15	NA	NA	TRBV6-5	TRBJ2-7	TGTGCCAGCAGTTACCAGGGAGGTCGGGCCTACGAGCAGTACTTC	CASSYQGGRAYEQYF
14	TRBD2	NA	TRBV29-1	TRBJ2-1	TGCAGCGGGGAGCGGGAGGTTAGGGGCAATGAGCAGTTCTTC	CSGEREVRGNEQFF
16	TRBD2	NA	TRBV5-4	TRBJ2-1	TGTGCCAGCAGGTCGGCCAGCGGGGGGTCATACAATGAGCAGTTCTTC	CASRSASGGSYNEQFF
15	TRBD1	few	TRBV5-1	TRBJ1-2	TGCGCCAGCAGCTTGGGGACAGGGGACACTCTTGGCTACACCTTC	CASSLGTGDTLGYTF
18	TRBD2	NA	TRBV7-2	TRBJ2-2	TGTGCCAGCAGCTCCCCCCCAGGGACTAGCGGGAGCGCCGGGGAGCTGTTTTTT	CASSSPPGTSGSAGELFF
16	NA	NA	TRBV5-5	TRBJ2-1	TGTGCCAGCAGCACCCATCTAGGAGCGGCCTACAATGAGCAGTTCTTC	CASSTHLGAAYNEQFF
13	TRBD1	NA	TRBV2	TRBJ1-4	TGTGCCAGCTTCCGGGACAGAAATGAAAAACTGTTTTTT	CASFRDRNEKLFF
14	TRBD1	once	TRBV29-1	TRBJ1-1	TGCAGCGCTGGCTACAGGGGGCTGAGCACTGAAGCTTTCTTT	CSAGYRGLSTEAFF